One T cell receptor beta chain is described in this entry. TCRdb's table, derived via immunoSEQ multiplex PCR, lists solely in-frame clones and lacks some. The profile shows some 190,000 clones, around 83% of them singletons. The data are from a study of blood T cell repertoires in COVID-19. The V gene's germline CDR1 is SGHNT and CDR2 YYREEE (reference sequence). The CDR3 totals 16 residues. V shed 3 bases, J shed 1 base, and the junction held 5 bases outside the gene matches. Sequenced: peripheral blood. J is TRBJ2-2 and V is TRBV5-4; 8 positions match TRBD2. This TCR was sampled from a woman of 80 years or more with acute or convalescent COVID-19. CDR3 loop: CASSSISGKNTGELFF. As DNA, the CDR3 is TGTGCCAGCAGCTCCATTAGCGGGAAGAACACCGGGGAGCTGTTTTTT.